The 6 T cell receptor beta chains below were found in one sample sequenced in a study of vaccination and CD4 T cells after COVID-19. Cultured CD4+ T-cell DNA underwent Oncomine TCR Beta short-read sequencing. TCRdb independently ran MiXCR on the PCR reads; one entry per CDR3 protein. The sample carries 15,000 to 20,000 distinct CDR3 sequences, about half recorded once. These TCRs' antigens remain unknown. Treatment here: approximately 11-day PBMC culture with coronavirus spike peptide pools or control peptides (ViraFEST assay). The material was CD4+ T cells from blood, cultured in vitro, obtained before SARS-CoV-2 vaccination. Receptors were obtained from a human donor who had recovered from COVID-19.

The chain uses TRBV5-1 and TRBJ1-1; perhaps TRBD1 as D (5 bases). CDR1 and CDR2 from the germline V gene are SGHRS and YFSETQ. CDR3 size: 14 residues. The ends were cut back, 4 bases at V and 1 base at J, with 11 bases in the middle. The CDR3 region has the DNA TGCGCCAGCAGCCCCGGGACGGGGAACACTGAAGCTTTCTTT. This codes for CASSPGTGNTEAFF.

The V gene is TRBV2, the J gene TRBJ2-5; TRBD2 matches 8 bases. The CDR3 extends over 14 amino acids. The germline V gene has CDR1 SNHLY and CDR2 FYNNEI. Trimming took 4 bases from V and 4 from J; bases not matched to a gene: 5. As DNA, the CDR3 is TGTGCCAGCAGTGCCGGGAGGGGTGGAGAGACCCAGTACTTC. This gives the protein CASSAGRGGETQYF.

This clonotype has a handful of counts. The genes are TRBV20-1 and TRBJ1-2; 9 bases match TRBD1. The germline CDR1 and CDR2 sequences are DFQATT and SNEGSKA (reference sequence). V shed 0 bases, J shed 2 bases, and the junction held 1 base outside the gene matches. The CDR3 consists of 14 residues. The CDR3 here is CSARDTGGNYGYTF. CDR3 nucleotide sequence: TGCAGTGCTAGAGATACAGGGGGCAACTATGGCTACACCTTC.

The V gene is TRBV27, the J gene TRBJ2-2; TRBD2 is a possible D gene (7 bases). This CDR3 contains 15 residues. V gave up 2 bases and J gave up 6 bases, with 13 bases separating them. Looked up from germline, CDR1 is MNHEY and CDR2 is SMNVEV (reference sequence). CDR3 sequence: CASSLSTGRAGELFF. The CDR3 region has the DNA TGTGCCAGCAGTTTAAGTACAGGGAGGGCCGGGGAGCTGTTTTTT.

The gene calls are TRBV15 and TRBJ2-1; 9 positions match TRBD1. V was pared by 0 bases and J by 0 bases, with 6 bases of the junction left unmatched. Per germline, CDR1 LNHNV and CDR2 YYDKDF (reference sequence). There are 18 residues in the CDR3. The CDR3 DNA is TGTGCCACCAGCAGAGATTTCTCGACAGGGGGCTCCTACAATGAGCAGTTCTTC. Translated, it gives CATSRDFSTGGSYNEQFF.

This clonotype was detected a few times. This chain connects TRBV20-1 to TRBJ1-5; possible D gene TRBD1, 5 bases. The CDR3 sequence is 14 residues long. CDR1 is DFQATT and CDR2 is SNEGSKA in the germline V gene (reference sequence). V was cut by 1 base and J by 5 bases, with 12 bases left in between. CDR3 bases: TGCAGTGCTAGAGGGGGGGGTTGGGATCAGCCCCAGCATTTT. It codes for CSARGGGWDQPQHF.